This T cell receptor beta chain was identified in a study of T cell clonotyping in hematopoietic cell transplantation. Points from the study as a whole: At the given depth, recipient repertoires were over 95% de novo clonotypes. Recipient TCR diversity dropped after transplant; expanded clonotypes rose from day 30 to 180. Graft donor and pretransplant recipient Inverse Simpson Index values predicted broader posttransplant TCR diversity.

Indicated time point: recipient sample about 28 days before transplant, after cytoreduction. Only in-frame clones appear in the TCRdb table, and some are missing; sequencing was by immunoSEQ multiplex PCR. The repertoire holds fewer than 25,000 clones, with roughly 80% as singletons. With respect to this clone: The antigen is unknown.

Sequencing used peripheral blood mononuclear cells, obtained before stem cell transplant. The origin of this receptor is a man aged 55 to 70 with acute myeloid leukemia. Some clones in this sample may be carry-over from other donors' samples.

The CDR3 loop is CASSSGQLGTF. For the CDR3, the DNA is TGTGCCAGCAGCTCGGGACAGCTTGGTACCTTC. The chain combines TRBV7-9 with TRBJ1-2; 7 nucleotides align to TRBD1. This CDR3 comprises 11 residues. Germline trimming cut 4 bases from V and 14 bases from J; bases unmatched to any gene: 7. Germline loops: CDR1 SEHNR, CDR2 FQNEAQ (reference sequence).